This is a list of T cell receptor beta chains from one sample in a study of PD-1 blockade in mismatch repair-deficient tumors. Assay used: immunoSEQ multiplex PCR; TCRdb lists only in-frame clones, some missing. Of 50,000 or so clones listed, approximately 81% are singletons. This specimen consisted of peripheral blood, obtained roughly 20 weeks after starting pembrolizumab. Source of these receptors: an adult with mismatch repair-deficient cancer. Each CDR3 is given with its conserved first and last residue. The order of the fields is J gene, D gene, V gene, clone size, CDR3 protein, CDR3 DNA. D genes are given only for firm matches. Where a row states a size, it is once, few, many or the class of an expanded clone; other rows omit it.

TRBJ2-1	NA	TRBV12-5	NA	CASGLERTRPFGEQFF	TGTGCTAGTGGTTTAGAGCGGACCCGACCATTCGGTGAGCAGTTCTTC
TRBJ1-1	NA	TRBV19	NA	CASGAGGGTEAFF	TGTGCCAGCGGGGCGGGAGGGGGCACTGAAGCTTTCTTT
TRBJ2-3	TRBD2	TRBV5-8	few	CASTHGTSGRWADTQYF	TGTGCCAGCACCCACGGAACTAGCGGGAGATGGGCAGATACGCAGTATTTT
TRBJ2-7	TRBD2	TRBV7-2	NA	CASSLANTGTSAAQYF	TGTGCCAGCAGCTTAGCCAATACCGGGACTAGCGCCGCACAGTACTTC
TRBJ2-7	TRBD2	TRBV2	once	CASSGAYGAGGVYEQYF	TGTGCCAGCAGTGGTGCCTACGGAGCGGGAGGTGTCTACGAGCAGTACTTC
TRBJ2-3	TRBD2	TRBV7-9	NA	CASSFSSGRLTDTQYF	TGTGCCAGCAGCTTCTCTAGCGGGAGGTTGACAGATACGCAGTATTTT
TRBJ1-2	NA	TRBV11-3	medium-sized	CASSWGPGSHYGYTF	TGTGCCAGCAGCTGGGGTCCGGGATCCCACTATGGCTACACCTTC
TRBJ2-5	TRBD2	TRBV11-1	NA	CASSLNSGSQETQYF	TGTGCCAGCAGCTTAAATAGCGGGTCACAAGAGACCCAGTACTTC
TRBJ1-3	NA	TRBV10-3	NA	CAITPRGVSGNTIYF	TGTGCCATCACGCCGAGAGGGGTTTCTGGAAACACCATATATTTT
TRBJ1-4	TRBD1	TRBV7-9	NA	CATQGAVGEKLFF	TGTGCCACCCAGGGGGCCGTGGGTGAAAAACTGTTTTTT